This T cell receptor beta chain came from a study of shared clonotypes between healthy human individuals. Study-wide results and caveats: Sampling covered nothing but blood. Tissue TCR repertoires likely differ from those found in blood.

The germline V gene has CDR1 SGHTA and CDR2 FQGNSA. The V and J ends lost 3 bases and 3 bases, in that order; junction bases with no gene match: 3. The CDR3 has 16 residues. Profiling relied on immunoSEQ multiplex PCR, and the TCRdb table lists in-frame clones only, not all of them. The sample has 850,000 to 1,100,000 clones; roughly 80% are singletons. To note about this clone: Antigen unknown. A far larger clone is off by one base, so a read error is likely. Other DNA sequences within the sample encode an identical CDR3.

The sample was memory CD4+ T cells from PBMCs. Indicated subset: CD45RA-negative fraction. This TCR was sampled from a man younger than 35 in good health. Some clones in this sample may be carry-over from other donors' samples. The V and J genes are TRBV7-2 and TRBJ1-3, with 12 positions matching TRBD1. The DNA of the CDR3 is TGTGCCAGCAGCTTGGGACAGGGGGCGGGTGGAAACACCATATATTTT. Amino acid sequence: CASSLGQGAGGNTIYF.